The 29 T cell receptor beta chains reported below all come from one sample, sequenced in a study of cytotoxic CD8 clonotypes in ibrutinib-treated CLL. Repertoires were generated with immunoSEQ multiplex PCR, while TCRdb's copy carries only in-frame clones and drops some. The repertoire holds roughly 4,400 clones, with about 83% as singletons. The starting material was PBMCs, obtained before ibrutinib treatment. All receptors come from a human donor with chronic lymphocytic leukemia.

This rearrangement joins TRBV5-4 to TRBJ1-4, with D perhaps matching TRBD1 (6 bases). Trimming shortened V by 4 bases and J by 7 bases, and 17 bases separated the two germline ends. There are 15 residues in the CDR3. Germline V CDR1 and CDR2: SGHNT, YYREEE (reference sequence). CDR3 loop: CASSPTGQLGEKLFF. CDR3 DNA sequence: TGTGCCAGCAGCCCGACAGGCCAACTTGGTGAAAAACTGTTTTTT.

The chain employs TRBV5-4 and TRBJ2-3; 13 positions match TRBD2. V trimming: 4 bases; J trimming: 5 bases; junction bases outside the gene matches: 4. From germline, CDR1 is SGHNT and CDR2 YYREEE (reference sequence). The CDR3 length is 15 residues. The CDR3 is CASSPGLAGVDTQYF. The CDR3 DNA follows: TGTGCCAGCAGCCCCGGACTAGCGGGAGTAGATACGCAGTATTTT. The complete variable domain, with remaining parts taken from reference TRBV5-4 and TRBJ2-3, reads ETGVTQSPTHLIKTRGQQVTLRCSSQSGHNTVSWYQQALGQGPQFIFQYYREEENGRGNFPPRFSGLQFPNYSSELNVNALELDDSALYLCASSPGLAGVDTQYFGPGTRLTVL.

The V and J genes are TRBV27 and TRBJ2-7, with 9 bases lining up with TRBD1. The length of the CDR3 is 14 residues. J gave up 5 bases and V 6 bases, and 8 bases lay outside the gene matches. CDR1 MNHEY and CDR2 SMNVEV come from the germline V gene (reference sequence). The CDR3 sequence is CASREGTGRDEQYF. The CDR3 coding sequence is TGTGCCAGCAGAGAAGGGACAGGGAGGGACGAGCAGTACTTC.

This clone appeared a few times. The genes are TRBV6-1 and TRBJ1-2, with 8 bases identical to TRBD1. The germline V gene encodes CDR1 MNHNS and CDR2 SASEGT. The J segment lost 8 bases and the V segment lost 3 bases, leaving 8 bases of the junction unmatched. The CDR3 covers 14 residues. The CDR3 protein is CASSDRTGIYGYTF. CDR3 DNA: TGTGCCAGCAGTGATAGGACAGGGATCTACGGCTACACCTTC.

The chain couples TRBV28 to TRBJ2-1; 7 positions agree with TRBD1. The CDR3 totals 16 residues. After removal of 4 bases from V and 0 bases from J, the junction contained 6 bases not matched to a gene. Germline values: CDR1 MDHEN, CDR2 SYDVKM. This CDR3 is CASSSQTGSSYNEQFF. CDR3 DNA: TGTGCCAGCAGTTCGCAGACAGGGAGCTCCTACAATGAGCAGTTCTTC.

The chain has TRBV25-1 and TRBJ2-5; 11 positions agree with TRBD2. J lost 3 bases, V lost 1 base, and 4 bases had no gene match. The CDR3 loop spans 16 amino acids. The V gene's germline CDR1 is MGHDK and CDR2 SYGVNS. This chain's CDR3 is CASSEWVTSGEETQYF. The DNA for the CDR3 is TGTGCCAGCAGTGAATGGGTGACTAGCGGGGAAGAGACCCAGTACTTC.

The rearrangement uses TRBV27 and TRBJ2-5; TRBD2 agrees at 12 bases. This CDR3 is built from 16 residues. Trimming cost V 0 bases and J 10 bases; bases outside gene matches: 9. CDR1 and CDR2 (germline): MNHEY, SMNVEV (reference sequence). The CDR3 nucleotides read TGTGCCAGCAGTTTATCCCGACTAGCGGGAGTGTGGGGCCAGTACTTC. As protein: CASSLSRLAGVWGQYF.

The rearrangement uses TRBV28 and TRBJ2-6; 7 bases match TRBD2. CDR1 and CDR2 from the germline V gene are MDHEN and SYDVKM. The V and J ends lost 4 bases and 2 bases, in that order; junction bases with no gene match: 8. This CDR3 is built from 17 residues. In DNA, the CDR3 is TGTGCCAGCAGTTCCCATGGACTAGTGGCTGGGGCCAACGTCCTGACTTTC. This encodes CASSSHGLVAGANVLTF.

This clone came up once. This chain connects TRBV5-6 to TRBJ2-3, with 7 nucleotides matching TRBD1. The CDR3 runs 16 residues. V dropped 2 bases and J dropped 2; count of bases not matched to a gene: 8. Germline loops: CDR1 SGHDT, CDR2 YYEEEE. The CDR3 sequence: CASSLTRDRITDTQYF. The CDR3 region has the DNA TGTGCCAGCAGCTTAACCCGGGACAGAATCACAGATACGCAGTATTTT.

The chain uses TRBV4-2 and TRBJ2-1; 7 bases match TRBD1. Germline loops: CDR1 LGHNA, CDR2 YNFKEQ. This CDR3 is built from 16 residues. Unmatched junction bases numbered 11, after V lost 0 bases and J lost 9 bases. The CDR3 reads CASSQELTGRRSEQFF. DNA for the CDR3: TGTGCCAGCAGCCAAGAATTGACAGGGCGGAGGAGTGAGCAGTTCTTC.

The chain employs TRBV29-1 and TRBJ2-3; D possibly corresponds to TRBD1 (6 bases). The CDR3 is 16 residues long. Trimming left V 6 bases short and J 2 bases short, with 21 bases between. Germline loops: CDR1 SQVTM, CDR2 ANQGSEA. CDR3 nucleotides: TGCAGCGTGGAGGACAGCCGAAGCGAAAACACAGATACGCAGTATTTT. Its protein is CSVEDSRSENTDTQYF.

The chain combines TRBV10-3 with TRBJ2-7, with D possibly matching TRBD2 (5 bases). Per the germline V gene, CDR1 is ENHRY and CDR2 is SYGVKD. V lost 7 bases and J 6 bases, leaving 19 bases between the germline ends. The CDR3 is 14 residues long. CDR3 residues: CAITAGIGKGEQYF. CDR3 sequence (DNA): TGTGCCATCACCGCCGGGATCGGAAAAGGCGAGCAGTACTTC.

The rearrangement uses TRBV9 and TRBJ2-5; D tentatively reads TRBD1 or TRBD2 (6 bases each). V lost 0 bases to trimming and J lost 5 bases, with 20 bases between them. Germline values: CDR1 SGDLS, CDR2 YYNGEE. The CDR3 sequence is 17 residues long. The CDR3, as DNA: TGTGCCAGCAGCGTAGATGGAGGAGGGGGAGCCCGGGAGACCCAGTACTTC. Residues: CASSVDGGGGARETQYF.

The rearrangement links TRBV6-4 to TRBJ1-4; 7 nucleotides agree with TRBD1. The CDR3 extends over 17 amino acids. V shed 2 bases and J 7 bases; nucleotides not matched to a gene: 13. CDR1 and CDR2 from the germline V gene are MRHNA and SNTAGT. In DNA form, the CDR3 reads TGTGCCAGCAGTGACACGGGACAGTCTGAGGTTGGTGAAAAACTGTTTTTT. Amino acid sequence: CASSDTGQSEVGEKLFF.

The J gene is TRBJ2-3, the V gene TRBV6-6; 7 bases line up with TRBD1. CDR1 MNHNY and CDR2 SVGAGI come from the germline V gene (reference sequence). The CDR3 sequence is 13 residues long. V lost 6 bases to trimming and J lost 6 bases; unmatched junction nucleotides: 6. CDR3: CASRIQGQDTQYF. CDR3 in DNA: TGTGCCAGCAGGATCCAGGGACAGGATACGCAGTATTTT.

The chain links TRBV27 to TRBJ2-3, with 7 bases identical to TRBD2. This CDR3 is 13 amino acids long. CDR1 and CDR2 from the germline V gene are MNHEY and SMNVEV (reference sequence). V lost 6 bases to trimming and J lost 2 bases; unmatched junction nucleotides: 2. The chain's CDR3 is CASRAGNTDTQYF. DNA for the CDR3: TGTGCCAGCAGAGCGGGGAACACAGATACGCAGTATTTT.

The V and J genes are TRBV19 and TRBJ1-1; 7 bases fit TRBD1. J gave up 2 bases and V 4 bases, and 7 bases lay outside the gene matches. The CDR3 contains 15 residues. Per the germline V gene, CDR1 is LNHDA and CDR2 is SQIVND (reference sequence). The CDR3 DNA is TGTGCCAGTAGTAAGGTAAAGGGGGCTAACACTGAAGCTTTCTTT. Residues: CASSKVKGANTEAFF.

The chain is built from TRBV18 and TRBJ1-1, with D possibly being TRBD1 (5 bases). The germline CDR1 and CDR2 sequences are KGHSH and LQKENI. V was clipped by 3 bases and J by 4 bases, with 9 bases between them. The CDR3 consists of 13 residues. Here the CDR3 DNA reads TGTGCCAGCTCACCGGTCGGGGGCACTGAAGCTTTCTTT. Translated: CASSPVGGTEAFF. The complete variable domain, with remaining parts taken from reference TRBV18 and TRBJ1-1, reads NAGVMQNPRHLVRRRGQEARLRCSPMKGHSHVYWYRQLPEEGLKFMVYLQKENIIDESGMPKERFSAEFPKEGPSILRIQQVVRGDSAAYFCASSPVGGTEAFFGQGTRLTVV.

The chain couples TRBV18 to TRBJ2-6, with no clear D. Germline CDR1 and CDR2: KGHSH and LQKENI. Trimming removed 1 base from V and 3 bases from J, with 13 bases in between. The CDR3 runs to 17 residues. CDR3 DNA sequence: TGTGCCAGCTCACCACAGTACGGTGGGAATGGGGCCAACGTCCTGACTTTC. As protein: CASSPQYGGNGANVLTF.

V and J are TRBV7-9 and TRBJ1-4; TRBD1 is a possible D gene (5 bases). The CDR3 is 14 residues long. V lost 5 bases to trimming and J lost 8 bases, with 15 bases between them. Per the germline V gene, CDR1 is SEHNR and CDR2 is FQNEAQ (reference sequence). CDR3 sequence (DNA): TGTGCCAGCAGCCTCCACGGGGGGAGCGAAAAACTGTTTTTT. Its protein is CASSLHGGSEKLFF.

This chain uses TRBV6-1 with TRBJ1-3; unclear D gene. Between the trimmed V and J ends, which lost 4 bases and 1 base, there was a span of 8 bases. The CDR3 contains 14 residues. Germline CDR1 is MNHNS and CDR2 is SASEGT. CDR3 protein: CASSAYGSGNTIYF. The CDR3 DNA reads as TGTGCCAGCAGTGCTTATGGTTCTGGAAACACCATATATTTT.

The chain recombines TRBV9 with TRBJ2-1; D may be TRBD2 (6 bases). V lost 0 bases to trimming and J lost 5 bases, with 6 bases between them. Germline CDR1 is SGDLS and CDR2 is YYNGEE. CDR3 length equals 13 residues. The chain's CDR3 is CASSVAGDNEQFF. The CDR3 DNA sequence: TGTGCCAGCAGCGTAGCGGGGGACAATGAGCAGTTCTTC.

The chain is built from TRBV29-1 and TRBJ2-1; tentative D call: TRBD1 (5 bases). The CDR3 extends over 13 amino acids. V shed 3 bases and J shed 4 bases, with 10 bases lying between them. In germline, CDR1 is SQVTM, CDR2 ANQGSEA. CDR3 loop: CSVDGTGYNEQFF. The CDR3 DNA reads TGCAGCGTTGACGGAACAGGTTACAATGAGCAGTTCTTC.

The chain uses TRBV9 and TRBJ2-1; 9 bases map to TRBD2. This CDR3 is 16 amino acids long. The junction had 10 bases not matched to a gene; V was cut back by 4 bases and J by 5 bases. The V gene's germline CDR1 is SGDLS and CDR2 YYNGEE. The CDR3 sequence is CASSPHTSGSHNEQFF. CDR3 coding DNA: TGTGCCAGCAGCCCGCACACTAGCGGGTCTCACAATGAGCAGTTCTTC.

The V and J genes are TRBV19 and TRBJ2-7; D might be TRBD2 (6 bases). From germline, CDR1 is LNHDA and CDR2 SQIVND (reference sequence). This CDR3 has 15 amino acids. The V and J ends lost 1 base and 6 bases respectively, with 16 bases between them. The CDR3 spells CASSIAEVAVSEQYF. DNA of the CDR3: TGTGCCAGTAGTATAGCCGAAGTAGCGGTTTCCGAGCAGTACTTC.

The chain combines TRBV5-5 with TRBJ2-7, with D unclear. The germline gives CDR1 SGHKS, CDR2 YYEKEE (reference sequence). The CDR3 consists of 12 residues. V was cut by 2 bases and J by 3 bases, with 6 bases left in between. CDR3 in DNA: TGTGCCAGCAGCTTTGACGTCTACGAGCAGTACTTC. This codes for CASSFDVYEQYF. The variable domain in full, completed from reference TRBV5-5 and TRBJ2-7, reads DAGVTQSPTHLIKTRGQQVTLRCSPISGHKSVSWYQQVLGQGPQFIFQYYEKEERGRGNFPDRFSARQFPNYSSELNVNALLLGDSALYLCASSFDVYEQYFGPGTRLTVT.

The chain has TRBV7-9 and TRBJ2-1, with TRBD1 identical over 9 bases. CDR1 and CDR2 (germline): SEHNR, FQNEAQ (reference sequence). The CDR3 has 15 amino acids. With V trimmed by 5 bases and J by 6 bases, 8 bases remained unmatched. CDR3 region: CASSLPETGGNEQFF. The DNA for the CDR3 is TGTGCCAGCAGCCTCCCCGAGACAGGGGGCAATGAGCAGTTCTTC.

This chain uses TRBV27 with TRBJ1-5; tentative D call: TRBD1 (5 bases). Germline assignment: CDR1 MNHEY and CDR2 SMNVEV (reference sequence). Trimming shortened V by 8 bases and J by 2 bases, and 13 bases separated the two germline ends. This CDR3 comprises 14 residues. CDR3 sequence reads: CASGKGSGNQPQHF. CDR3 coding DNA: TGTGCCAGCGGCAAGGGGTCGGGCAATCAGCCCCAGCATTTT.

This chain links TRBV2 with TRBJ2-5; D is undetermined. Germline V gene sequence: CDR1 SNHLY, CDR2 FYNNEI. Trimming shortened V by 5 bases and J by 1 base, and 11 bases separated the two germline ends. The CDR3 runs 14 residues. The CDR3 loop reads CASSTTETQETQYF. The DNA for the CDR3 is TGTGCCAGCAGTACCACAGAAACCCAAGAGACCCAGTACTTC.